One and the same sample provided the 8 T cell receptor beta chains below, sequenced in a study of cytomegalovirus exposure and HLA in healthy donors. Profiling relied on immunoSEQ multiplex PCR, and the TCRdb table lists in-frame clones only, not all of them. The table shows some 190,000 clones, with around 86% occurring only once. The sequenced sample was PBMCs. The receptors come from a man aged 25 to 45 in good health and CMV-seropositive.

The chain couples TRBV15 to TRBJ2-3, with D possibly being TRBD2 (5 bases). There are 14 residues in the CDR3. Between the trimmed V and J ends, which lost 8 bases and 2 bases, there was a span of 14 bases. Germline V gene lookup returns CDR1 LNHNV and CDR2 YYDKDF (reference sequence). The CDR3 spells CATRPGGLTDTQYF. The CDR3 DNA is TGTGCCACCCGCCCGGGCGGACTCACAGATACGCAGTATTTT. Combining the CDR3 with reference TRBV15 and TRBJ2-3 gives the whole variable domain DAMVIQNPRYQVTQFGKPVTLSCSQTLNHNVMYWYQQKSSQAPKLLFHYYDKDFNNEADTPDNFQSRRPNTSFCFLDIRSPGLGDTAMYLCATRPGGLTDTQYFGPGTRLTVL.

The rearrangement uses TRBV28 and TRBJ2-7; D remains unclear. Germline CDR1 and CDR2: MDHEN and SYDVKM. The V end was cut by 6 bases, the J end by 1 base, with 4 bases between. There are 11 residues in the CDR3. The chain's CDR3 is CASSRSYEQYF. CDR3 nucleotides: TGTGCCAGCAGCCGGTCCTACGAGCAGTACTTC.

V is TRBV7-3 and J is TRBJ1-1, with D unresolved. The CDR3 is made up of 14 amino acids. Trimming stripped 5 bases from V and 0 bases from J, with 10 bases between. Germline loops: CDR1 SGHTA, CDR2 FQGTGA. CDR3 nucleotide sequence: TGTGCCAGCAGCGAGGGCGGGTTGAACACTGAAGCTTTCTTT. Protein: CASSEGGLNTEAFF. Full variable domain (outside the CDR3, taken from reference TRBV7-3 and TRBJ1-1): GAGVSQTPSNKVTEKGKYVELRCDPISGHTALYWYRQSLGQGPEFLIYFQGTGAADDSGLPNDRFFAVRPEGSVSTLKIQRTERGDSAVYLCASSEGGLNTEAFFGQGTRLTVV.

CDR3 sequence reads: CASSLQQGWNEQFF. The CDR3, as DNA: TGTGCCAGCAGCCTTCAACAGGGTTGGAATGAGCAGTTCTTC. The chain combines TRBV7-3 with TRBJ2-1, with D possibly matching TRBD1 (6 bases). This CDR3 spans 14 amino acids. The ends were cut back, 5 bases at V and 7 bases at J, with 15 bases in the middle. CDR1 is SGHTA, CDR2 FQGTGA, per germline.

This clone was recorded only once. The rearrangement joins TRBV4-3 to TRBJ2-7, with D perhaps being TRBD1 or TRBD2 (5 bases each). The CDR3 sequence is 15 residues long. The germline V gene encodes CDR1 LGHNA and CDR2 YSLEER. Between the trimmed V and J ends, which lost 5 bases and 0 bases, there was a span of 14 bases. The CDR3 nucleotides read TGCGCCAGCAGCTTCGGGGCTTTAAGCTCCTACGAGCAGTACTTC. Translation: CASSFGALSSYEQYF.

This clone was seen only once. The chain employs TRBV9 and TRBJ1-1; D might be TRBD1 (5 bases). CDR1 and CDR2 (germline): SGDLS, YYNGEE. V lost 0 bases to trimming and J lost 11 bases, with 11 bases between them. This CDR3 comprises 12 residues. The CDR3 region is CASSVGGAEAFF. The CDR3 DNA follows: TGTGCCAGCAGCGTAGGAGGGGCCGAGGCTTTCTTT.

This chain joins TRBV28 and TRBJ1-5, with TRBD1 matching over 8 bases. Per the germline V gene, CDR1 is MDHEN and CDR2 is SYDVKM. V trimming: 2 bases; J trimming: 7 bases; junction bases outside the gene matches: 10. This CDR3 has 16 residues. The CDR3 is CASSLPGQGVYQPQHF. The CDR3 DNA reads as TGTGCCAGCAGTTTACCCGGACAGGGCGTATACCAGCCCCAGCATTTT.

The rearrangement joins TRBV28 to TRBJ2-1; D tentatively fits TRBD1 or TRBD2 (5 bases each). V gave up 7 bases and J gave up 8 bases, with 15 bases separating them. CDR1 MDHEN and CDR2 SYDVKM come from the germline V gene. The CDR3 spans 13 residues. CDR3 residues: CASNRTPRDEQFF. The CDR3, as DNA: TGTGCCAGCAACCGGACTCCCAGGGATGAGCAGTTCTTC.